The 24 T cell receptor beta chains below come from one sample, sequenced in a study of Ad26.COV2.S vaccination and SARS-CoV-2 variants. TCRdb's table, derived via immunoSEQ multiplex PCR, lists solely in-frame clones and lacks some. The data hold 350,000 to 600,000 clones, with 80% to 90% observed a single time. Treatment described: roughly 19 received Ad26.COV2.S at low or high dose, single or two shots; 5 received placebo; per-sample allocation not given. Each sample was drawn 63 days after the first injection (of vaccine or placebo). Material: peripheral blood, obtained in a trial of Ad26.COV2.S vaccine versus placebo. These TCRs come from a person aged 18-60 years who received the Ad26.COV2.S COVID-19 vaccine or a placebo.

This chain connects TRBV11-2 to TRBJ1-5; D ambiguous. V was trimmed by 5 bases and J by 0 bases, leaving 11 bases between them. Per the germline V gene, CDR1 is SGHAT and CDR2 is FQNNGV. The CDR3 runs to 15 residues. The CDR3 DNA follows: TGTGCCAGCAGCCTAACCCCTTATAGCAATCAGCCCCAGCATTTT. Translation gives CASSLTPYSNQPQHF.

The V gene is TRBV28, the J gene TRBJ2-5; D gene unclear. The CDR3 sequence is 11 residues long. Deletions cut 7 bases from V and 6 bases from J, with 9 bases between. Germline V gene data show CDR1 as MDHEN and CDR2 as SYDVKM. This CDR3 reads CASTFQKTQYF. The CDR3 DNA is TGTGCCAGCACCTTTCAGAAGACCCAGTACTTC.

The chain joins TRBV16 to TRBJ2-7; D is possibly TRBD1 (5 bases). This CDR3 is 15 amino acids long. V was cut by 5 bases and J by 0 bases, with 14 bases left in between. Looked up from germline, CDR1 is KGHSY and CDR2 is FQNENV. CDR3: CASSKVRASSYEQYF. CDR3 coding DNA: TGTGCCAGCAGCAAGGTCAGGGCAAGCTCCTACGAGCAGTACTTC.

This chain uses TRBV19 with TRBJ1-1; tentative D call: TRBD1 (5 bases). Trimming stripped 4 bases from V and 6 bases from J, with 12 bases between. The CDR3 runs to 13 residues. Germline V CDR1 and CDR2: LNHDA, SQIVND (reference sequence). CDR3 sequence (DNA): TGTGCCAGTAGTACCGACAGTTACGCTGAAGCTTTCTTT. Its protein product is CASSTDSYAEAFF.

This chain links TRBV9 with TRBJ1-2, with a possible D match to TRBD1 (5 bases). Germline CDR1 reads SGDLS; CDR2 reads YYNGEE. V was trimmed by 0 bases and J by 1 base, leaving 10 bases between them. The CDR3 contains 15 residues. The CDR3, as DNA: TGTGCCAGCAGCGTAGGAATGACAGTTAACTATGGCTACACCTTC. This translates into CASSVGMTVNYGYTF.

The chain employs TRBV3-1 (or the pseudogene TRBV3-2) and TRBJ2-2, with 11 bases matching TRBD2. This CDR3 is built from 17 residues. Per germline, CDR1 LGHDT and CDR2 YNNKEL (reference sequence). The V gene end was trimmed by 4 bases and the J gene end by 8 bases; junction bases not matched to a gene: 12. This CDR3 is CASSLGLAGAGSGELFF. For the CDR3, the DNA is TGTGCCAGCAGCCTCGGACTAGCGGGCGCGGGGTCTGGGGAGCTGTTTTTT.

The rearrangement joins TRBV5-6 to TRBJ2-3, with 11 bases that match TRBD1. There are 17 residues in the CDR3. Losses at the gene ends were 4 bases for V and 3 bases for J; bases not matched to a gene: 10. From germline, CDR1 is SGHDT and CDR2 YYEEEE. CDR3 amino acids: CASSQLGQGAKTDTQYF. CDR3 DNA sequence: TGTGCCAGCAGCCAATTAGGACAGGGGGCCAAAACAGATACGCAGTATTTT. Looking up the rest from reference TRBV5-6 and TRBJ2-3 gives the full variable domain: DAGVTQSPTHLIKTRGQQVTLRCSPKSGHDTVSWYQQALGQGPQFIFQYYEEEERQRGNFPDRFSGHQFPNYSSELNVNALLLGDSALYLCASSQLGQGAKTDTQYFGPGTRLTVL.

J is TRBJ2-2 and V is TRBV6-5; D ambiguous. Germline CDR1 MNHEY, CDR2 SVGAGI. CDR3 size: 14 residues. V lost 6 bases and J 8 bases, leaving 16 bases between the germline ends. DNA of the CDR3: TGTGCCAGCAGCTATCTTGGGCCCGCGGGGGAGCTGTTTTTT. It is translated as CASSYLGPAGELFF.

This chain connects TRBV12-3 or TRBV12-4 to TRBJ1-2; D ambiguous. Between the trimmed V and J ends, which lost 4 bases and 8 bases, there was a span of 14 bases. The CDR3 loop spans 13 amino acids. CDR3 in amino acids: CASSYRGVGGYTF. The CDR3 DNA is TGTGCCAGCAGTTACCGTGGGGTTGGGGGCTACACCTTC.

A single count supports this clone. The chain is built from TRBV6-5 and TRBJ2-7; D perhaps matches TRBD1 (5 bases). CDR3 length: 16 amino acids. Deletions cut 1 base from V and 3 bases from J, with 16 bases between. Germline values: CDR1 MNHEY, CDR2 SVGAGI. The CDR3 nucleotides read TGTGCCAGCAGTTACTTATCGACAGAACAAAACTACGAGCAGTACTTC. Residues: CASSYLSTEQNYEQYF.

The rearrangement joins TRBV27 to TRBJ1-5; D is undetermined. Germline V gene lookup returns CDR1 MNHEY and CDR2 SMNVEV (reference sequence). The CDR3 length is 18 residues. V lost 1 base, J lost 0 bases, and 16 bases lay in between. The CDR3 reads CASSLYPPRRDSNQPQHF. The CDR3 DNA reads as TGTGCCAGCAGTTTATACCCCCCCCGCAGAGATAGCAATCAGCCCCAGCATTTT.

The rearrangement uses TRBV10-3 and TRBJ2-6; D unresolved. CDR1 and CDR2 from the germline V gene are ENHRY and SYGVKD. V lost 4 bases to trimming and J lost 1 base, with 5 bases between them. This CDR3 has 14 amino acids. CDR3 loop: CAISVGSGANVLTF. CDR3 coding DNA: TGTGCCATCAGTGTGGGATCTGGGGCCAACGTCCTGACTTTC.

The rearrangement joins TRBV28 to TRBJ2-7, with D unclear. V was shortened by 10 bases and J by 1 base, with 17 bases between the two germline ends. Germline V gene data show CDR1 as MDHEN and CDR2 as SYDVKM. The CDR3 totals 14 residues. Written as DNA, the CDR3 is TGTGCCATCACCCAACCCGGCGGTTCCTACGAGCAGTACTTC. It translates to CAITQPGGSYEQYF.

This clone showed up just a few times. V gene TRBV19 combines with J gene TRBJ1-6; 7 bases fit TRBD1. CDR1 is LNHDA and CDR2 is SQIVND in the germline V gene (reference sequence). V trimming: 4 bases; J trimming: 10 bases; junction bases outside the gene matches: 4. The CDR3 runs 13 residues. CDR3 nucleotides: TGTGCCAGTAGTAGGACAGGTCGCTCACCCCTCCACTTT. This encodes CASSRTGRSPLHF.

As for this clone: This CDR3 is also generated by other DNA sequences in the sample. The chain recombines TRBV30 with TRBJ1-4, with D possibly TRBD1 on 5 matching bases. Germline V CDR1 and CDR2: GTSNPN, SVGIG (reference sequence). This CDR3 has 14 amino acids. Trimming stripped 0 bases from V and 7 bases from J, with 12 bases between. CDR3 sequence: CAWSVPGGGEKLFF. Written as DNA, the CDR3 is TGTGCCTGGAGTGTACCCGGGGGGGGTGAAAAACTGTTTTTT.

V usage is TRBV4-1 and J usage is TRBJ2-7; unclear D gene. Trimming removed 4 bases from V and 6 bases from J, with 13 bases in between. Germline CDR1 reads MGHRA; CDR2 reads YSYEKL. CDR3 size: 13 residues. CDR3 sequence reads: CASSLRMGFEQYF. CDR3 DNA: TGCGCCAGCAGCCTACGTATGGGGTTCGAGCAGTACTTC.

The V call is TRBV5-5, the J call TRBJ1-1, with D possibly TRBD1 on 5 matching bases. V gave up 2 bases and J gave up 4 bases, with 9 bases separating them. Germline CDR1 reads SGHKS; CDR2 reads YYEKEE (reference sequence). There are 13 residues in the CDR3. The CDR3: CASSFPGTTEAFF. The CDR3 DNA reads TGTGCCAGCAGCTTCCCAGGGACCACTGAAGCTTTCTTT.

This chain links TRBV4-1 with TRBJ2-4; D possibly matches TRBD1 or TRBD2 (5 bases each). V shed 1 base and J shed 0 bases, with 16 bases lying between them. The germline V gene encodes CDR1 MGHRA and CDR2 YSYEKL. The CDR3 sequence is 18 residues long. This CDR3 reads CASSQGFAWGIAKNIQYF. Here the CDR3 DNA reads TGCGCCAGCAGCCAAGGATTCGCCTGGGGGATAGCCAAAAACATTCAGTACTTC.

In DNA form, the CDR3 reads TGTGCCAGCCGCCTAGGTCGCGGCAGGGGGCCCAATCAGCCCCAGCATTTT. This codes for CASRLGRGRGPNQPQHF. The chain is built from TRBV6-4 and TRBJ1-5, with TRBD1 matching over 8 bases. The CDR3 runs 17 residues. Trimming removed 8 bases from V and 3 bases from J; junction bases left unmatched: 15. Germline CDR1 is MRHNA and CDR2 is SNTAGT.

This chain joins TRBV6-5 and TRBJ1-5, with 7 bases lining up with TRBD1. This CDR3 is 14 amino acids long. With 6 bases clipped from V and 3 bases from J, the junction kept 5 bases outside the gene matches. The germline gives CDR1 MNHEY, CDR2 SVGAGI. CDR3 sequence reads: CASRRTGYNQPQHF. DNA of the CDR3: TGTGCCAGCAGAAGGACAGGCTACAATCAGCCCCAGCATTTT.

This chain uses TRBV4-1 with TRBJ2-7; perhaps TRBD2 as D (6 bases). The CDR3 spans 13 residues. Germline V gene data show CDR1 as MGHRA and CDR2 as YSYEKL. The V and J ends lost 4 bases and 5 bases respectively, with 12 bases between them. The CDR3 loop reads CASSPTGDNEQYF. In DNA, the CDR3 is TGCGCCAGCAGCCCGACGGGAGATAACGAGCAGTACTTC.

This rearrangement joins TRBV19 to TRBJ1-1; no definite D call. Trimming left V 3 bases short and J 1 base short, with 12 bases between. Germline CDR1 and CDR2: LNHDA and SQIVND (reference sequence). There are 15 residues in the CDR3. The CDR3 nucleotides are TGTGCCAGTAGTATTTTTACCAGACCGAACACTGAAGCTTTCTTT. The encoded protein is CASSIFTRPNTEAFF.

Only one count was recorded for this clone. The V gene is TRBV7-2, the J gene TRBJ2-3; weak D call: TRBD2 (5 bases). This CDR3 spans 17 amino acids. Germline V gene data show CDR1 as SGHTA and CDR2 as FQGNSA. Trimming took off 5 bases at V and 2 bases at J, with 20 bases between the two ends. The CDR3 region is CASSLTLVPGITDTQYF. In DNA, the CDR3 is TGTGCCAGCAGCCTCACCCTGGTTCCGGGAATCACAGATACGCAGTATTTT.

CDR3 nucleotides: TGTGCCAGCGGGCCAGGCGAAAGGTTGGGAAACACCATATATTTT. This translates into CASGPGERLGNTIYF. The chain uses TRBV6-5 and TRBJ1-3; D remains unclear. This CDR3 comprises 15 residues. The V end was cut by 8 bases, the J end by 4 bases, with 18 bases between. CDR1 and CDR2 from the germline V gene are MNHEY and SVGAGI.